Each of the 18 T cell receptor beta chains below was sequenced from the same sample in a study of a mutant IDH1 vaccine in newly diagnosed glioma (dated by TCRdb to the early 2020s). The time point label here, explained by the study, means: week 11, during vaccination. Each vaccine dose was 300 ug of a 20-mer mutant IDH1 peptide in Montanide, given subcutaneously with topical imiquimod. No antigens are known for them. Library preparation used the immunoSEQ multiplex PCR assay. The clones in this table, taken by TCRdb from immuneACCESS, are in-frame only. Not every clone is retained; where verified, under half of the shortfall comes from an unresolved V gene, and the cause of the rest is unknown. For this sample there are tens of thousands of clones; 65% to 85% appear just once. The ten biggest clones cover more than 7.5% of the sample. This sample comprised PBMCs, obtained from a glioma patient whose treatment included an IDH1 peptide vaccine. Receptor source: a woman in her forties or fifties with glioma.

This clone was counted a single time. The rearrangement links TRBV28 to TRBJ2-6; D might be TRBD1 (5 bases). Germline CDR1 and CDR2: MDHEN and SYDVKM. Between the trimmed V and J ends, which lost 5 bases and 2 bases, there was a span of 16 bases. This CDR3 has 17 amino acids. The CDR3 bases are TGTGCCAGCAGTCCTCCCCTTAAGGGGCCTGGGGCCAACGTCCTGACTTTC. Its translation: CASSPPLKGPGANVLTF.

The CDR3 protein is CASSAGQGQQETQYF. CDR3 bases: TGTGCCAGCAGTGCTGGACAGGGTCAACAAGAGACCCAGTACTTC. J is TRBJ2-5 and V is TRBV6-5, with 8 bases lining up with TRBD1. In germline, CDR1 is MNHEY, CDR2 SVGAGI. Trimming cost V 5 bases and J 2 bases; bases outside gene matches: 7. There are 15 residues in the CDR3.

The rearrangement links TRBV5-4 to TRBJ1-6, with a tentative D call TRBD1 (6 bases). Germline lookup yields CDR1 SGHNT and CDR2 YYREEE (reference sequence). CDR3 length equals 18 residues. V lost 4 bases and J lost 6, with 23 bases in between. The CDR3 nucleotides read TGTGCCAGCAGCGTTGTTCTGCGTTCAAGGGGGGGTAATTCACCCCTCCACTTT. This codes for CASSVVLRSRGGNSPLHF.

CDR3 residues: CASSLGPRRGSSYNSPLHF. The CDR3 DNA reads TGTGCCAGCAGCTTAGGCCCCAGGAGGGGGAGCTCCTATAATTCACCCCTCCACTTT. The chain has TRBV7-6 and TRBJ1-6, with D possibly TRBD1 on 6 matching bases. The CDR3 contains 19 residues. CDR1 is SGHVS and CDR2 is FNYEAQ in the germline V gene. Trimming took 1 base from V and 0 from J, leaving 16 bases between them.

Written as DNA, the CDR3 is TGCGCCAGCAGCAGGGACAGGGGAACCCTCCACTTT. Translated, it gives CASSRDRGTLHF. The genes are TRBV5-1 and TRBJ1-6; 10 bases are shared with TRBD1. CDR3 length equals 12 residues. The germline V gene has CDR1 SGHRS and CDR2 YFSETQ. Unmatched junction bases numbered 3, after V lost 4 bases and J lost 14 bases.

This clone was counted a single time. The CDR3: CASSRYRDRTGYNSPLHF. As DNA, the CDR3 is TGTGCCAGTAGTAGGTATCGGGACAGGACGGGCTATAATTCACCCCTCCACTTT. V and J are TRBV19 and TRBJ1-6, with 8 bases identical to TRBD1. Germline V gene lookup returns CDR1 LNHDA and CDR2 SQIVND (reference sequence). CDR3 length equals 18 residues. Losses at the gene ends were 4 bases for V and 3 bases for J; bases not matched to a gene: 11.

The chain has TRBV7-2 and TRBJ1-1, with D maybe TRBD1 (6 bases). The V and J ends lost 8 bases and 1 base respectively, with 14 bases between them. This CDR3 region has 14 residues. The V gene's germline CDR1 is SGHTA and CDR2 FQGNSA. CDR3 DNA: TGTGCCAGCCGCCAGGACAGAACGAACACTGAAGCTTTCTTT. Protein sequence: CASRQDRTNTEAFF.

This chain connects TRBV30 to TRBJ1-1, with D possibly matching TRBD1 (6 bases). The ends were cut back, 1 base at V and 6 bases at J, with 18 bases in the middle. The germline V gene encodes CDR1 GTSNPN and CDR2 SVGIG (reference sequence). The CDR3 runs to 15 residues. CDR3 sequence: CAWSEGGLIQAEAFF. As DNA, the CDR3 is TGTGCCTGGAGTGAGGGGGGATTAATTCAGGCTGAAGCTTTCTTT.

This chain joins TRBV10-3 and TRBJ1-5; 9 nucleotides line up with TRBD1. The germline V gene has CDR1 ENHRY and CDR2 SYGVKD. Germline trimming cut 4 bases from V and 2 bases from J; bases unmatched to any gene: 3. The CDR3 extends over 15 amino acids. CDR3 region: CAISGTGVGNQPQHF. The CDR3 DNA follows: TGTGCCATCAGTGGGACAGGGGTCGGCAATCAGCCCCAGCATTTT.

The V and J genes are TRBV4-1 and TRBJ1-4; 7 bases map to TRBD1. Germline trimming cut 5 bases from V and 3 bases from J; bases unmatched to any gene: 12. The V gene's germline CDR1 is MGHRA and CDR2 YSYEKL. CDR3 length: 17 amino acids. The CDR3 spells CASSGAGGFAANEKLFF. In DNA, the CDR3 is TGCGCCAGCAGCGGGGCAGGGGGATTTGCGGCTAATGAAAAACTGTTTTTT.

V and J are TRBV9 and TRBJ1-1, with 7 bases matching TRBD1. The CDR3 has 15 residues. J gave up 0 bases and V 3 bases, and 5 bases lay outside the gene matches. Germline V gives CDR1 SGDLS, CDR2 YYNGEE. CDR3 sequence reads: CASSGRTGLNTEAFF. The DNA for the CDR3 is TGTGCCAGCAGCGGGAGGACAGGACTGAACACTGAAGCTTTCTTT.

The chain joins TRBV7-9 to TRBJ1-1; D is ambiguous. Deletions cut 5 bases from V and 1 base from J, with 8 bases between. The CDR3 contains 13 residues. The germline CDR1 and CDR2 sequences are SEHNR and FQNEAQ (reference sequence). CDR3 nucleotides: TGTGCCAGCAGCCCCCGACAGAACACTGAAGCTTTCTTT. Translation gives CASSPRQNTEAFF.

Only a few counts were recorded for this clone. The rearrangement joins TRBV11-2 to TRBJ2-7, with TRBD2 identical over 11 bases. V lost 5 bases to trimming and J lost 9 bases; unmatched junction nucleotides: 9. CDR1 is SGHAT and CDR2 is FQNNGV in the germline V gene. CDR3 length equals 14 residues. The CDR3 region has the DNA TGTGCCAGCAGCCACCCTAATGGACTAGCGGGGCAGTACTTC. It codes for CASSHPNGLAGQYF.

This sequence joins TRBV5-1 and TRBJ1-1; 7 bases align to TRBD1. V shed 4 bases, J shed 1 base, and the junction held 1 base outside the gene matches. The CDR3 runs 13 residues. CDR1 and CDR2 (germline): SGHRS, YFSETQ. The chain's CDR3 is CASSQGGNTEAFF. CDR3 nucleotides: TGCGCCAGCAGCCAGGGGGGGAACACTGAAGCTTTCTTT.

The genes are TRBV6-5 and TRBJ2-4; TRBD2 might be the D (6 bases). Trimming took off 2 bases at V and 6 bases at J, with 8 bases between the two ends. The CDR3 totals 13 residues. CDR1 is MNHEY, CDR2 SVGAGI, per germline. CDR3 bases: TGTGCCAGCAGTTACATGGAGGGAAACATTCAGTACTTC. Protein product: CASSYMEGNIQYF.

V and J are TRBV9 and TRBJ2-7; 7 bases match TRBD1. This CDR3 has 14 amino acids. Germline V gene lookup returns CDR1 SGDLS and CDR2 YYNGEE. V shed 1 base, J shed 6 bases, and the junction held 7 bases outside the gene matches. The CDR3 reads CASSVWDRAGEQYF. The CDR3 bases are TGTGCCAGCAGCGTATGGGACAGAGCCGGCGAGCAGTACTTC.

The J gene is TRBJ2-2, the V gene TRBV6-1; possible D gene TRBD2, 5 bases. The CDR3 is 14 residues long. Trimming took off 6 bases at V and 0 bases at J, with 8 bases between the two ends. The V gene's germline CDR1 is MNHNS and CDR2 SASEGT. The CDR3 protein is CASRTTPNTGELFF. The CDR3 DNA sequence: TGTGCCAGCAGGACTACACCGAACACCGGGGAGCTGTTTTTT.

This rearrangement joins TRBV7-2 to TRBJ1-2; D perhaps matches TRBD1 (6 bases). The CDR3 is made up of 13 amino acids. Germline CDR1 is SGHTA and CDR2 is FQGNSA. V was cut by 5 bases and J by 6 bases, with 13 bases left in between. The CDR3 is CASSPRQVDGYTF. The DNA for the CDR3 is TGTGCCAGCAGCCCCCGACAGGTTGATGGCTACACCTTC.